This TCR beta chain was identified in a study of cytomegalovirus exposure and HLA in healthy donors. Looking at the study overall: Earlier findings included 100 million to 130 million unique TCR beta sequences obtained from about 180 million T cells. Broader study findings: V- and J-gene trimming of TCR beta was linked (in a later analysis) to a missense DCLRE1C variant. The authors listed 150 to 200 TCR beta chains as cytomegalovirus-associated. For most TCR beta V segments, an earlier analysis put the productive rate at about 90% or about 30% of the time.

This PCR relied on a set of 60 Vbeta primers and 13 Jbeta primers. Method: immunoSEQ multiplex PCR; TCRdb's copy keeps in-frame clones and lacks some. Here the sample spans 120,000 to 150,000 clones, around 83% being singletons. Details on this clone: Its antigen is as yet unknown.

CDR1 MNHEY and CDR2 SMNVEV come from the germline V gene (reference sequence). V was trimmed by 6 bases and J by 3 bases, leaving 14 bases between them. The CDR3 is 14 residues long. The source is a man aged 35 to 55 in good health and CMV-seropositive. The chain has TRBV27 and TRBJ1-1; D possibly corresponds to TRBD1 (5 bases). The sequencing sample was made of PBMCs. The DNA for the CDR3 is TGTGCCAGCAGCGGCGGTCGGGGGTACACTGAAGCTTTCTTT. Translated: CASSGGRGYTEAFF.